This T cell receptor beta chain was profiled in a study of low-dose radiotherapy and immunotherapy resistance in tumors. Germline lookup yields CDR1 SGDLS and CDR2 YYNGEE. There are 12 residues in the CDR3. The V end was cut by 4 bases, the J end by 2 bases, with 4 bases between. Time point indicated: after trial treatment. Sample treatment: LDRT plus nivolumab, ipilimumab, low-dose cyclophosphamide and aspirin (RACIN trial). With TRAV- and TRBV-specific primers, first-strand cDNA was made, covering the alpha and beta chains. PCR amplification of the TCRs was performed with Phusion for 20 PCR cycles, and it relied on a constant-region primer together with a V-primer adapter. One entry per CDR3 protein results from TCRdb running MiXCR on the reads. This sample has 75,000 to 95,000 distinct CDR3 sequences; roughly 20% occur once, and the top ten carry roughly 13%.

The rearrangement uses TRBV9 and TRBJ1-3; D uncertain. The clonotype originates from a female donor with ovarian cancer. Source: PBMCs, taken after low-dose radiotherapy plus immunotherapy. The CDR3 coding sequence is TGTGCCAGCAGCCAAACTGGAAACACCATATATTTT. Amino acid sequence: CASSQTGNTIYF.